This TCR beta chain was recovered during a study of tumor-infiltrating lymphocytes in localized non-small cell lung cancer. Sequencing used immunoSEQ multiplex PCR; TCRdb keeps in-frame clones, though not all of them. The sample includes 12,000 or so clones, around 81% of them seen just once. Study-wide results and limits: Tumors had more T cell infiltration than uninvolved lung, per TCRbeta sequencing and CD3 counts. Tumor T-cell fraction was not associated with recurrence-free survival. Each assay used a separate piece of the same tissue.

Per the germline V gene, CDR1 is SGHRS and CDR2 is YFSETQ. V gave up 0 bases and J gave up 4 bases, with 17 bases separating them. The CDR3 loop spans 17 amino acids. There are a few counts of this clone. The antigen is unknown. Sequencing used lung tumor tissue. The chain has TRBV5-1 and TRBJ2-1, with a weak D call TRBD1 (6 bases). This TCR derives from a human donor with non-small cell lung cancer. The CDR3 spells CASSLGLGANIYNEQFF. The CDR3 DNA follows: TGCGCCAGCAGCTTGGGGCTGGGGGCTAACATATACAATGAGCAGTTCTTC.